These 10 T cell receptor beta chains share one sample of origin, sequenced in a study of blood T cell repertoires in COVID-19. Only in-frame clones appear in the TCRdb table, and some are missing; sequencing was by immunoSEQ multiplex PCR. Among roughly 100,000 clones listed, around 90% were seen once. Sequencing was done on a sample of peripheral blood. The origin of the receptors is a human donor in a cohort sampled during active COVID-19.

The CDR3 here is CASSPRKDSHKYGYTF. CDR3 bases: TGTGCCAGCAGTCCTAGAAAGGACAGTCACAAGTATGGCTACACCTTC. The V gene is TRBV3-1 (or the pseudogene TRBV3-2), the J gene TRBJ1-2; D is perhaps TRBD1 (6 bases). Trimming shortened V by 6 bases and J by 5 bases, and 22 bases separated the two germline ends. Germline loops: CDR1 LGHDT, CDR2 YNNKEL (reference sequence). This CDR3 spans 16 amino acids.

The chain is built from TRBV19 and TRBJ1-6; 8 bases fit TRBD1. The CDR3 sequence is 17 residues long. CDR1 is LNHDA, CDR2 SQIVND, per germline (reference sequence). The CDR3 sequence is CVTPTSTGGNYNSPLHF. The CDR3 coding sequence is TGTGTTACCCCCACATCAACAGGGGGAAATTATAATTCACCCCTCCACTTT.

This clone has only one observation. The chain is built from TRBV11-3 and TRBJ2-1; 8 bases are shared with TRBD1. The CDR3 sequence is 15 residues long. V gave up 5 bases and J gave up 0 bases; unmatched junction bases: 3. CDR1 SGHNT and CDR2 YENEEA come from the germline V gene. Here the CDR3 DNA reads TGTGCCAGCAGCATGACAGGGGCCTCCTACAATGAGCAGTTCTTC. This translates into CASSMTGASYNEQFF.

The chain couples TRBV5-7 to TRBJ1-4, with unresolved D. TRBV5-7 is labeled an ORF, and its function is uncertain. With 0 bases removed from V and 15 bases from J, the gap between germline ends came to 15 bases. The CDR3 is made up of 13 amino acids. CDR3: CASSLAAVCEVFF. The CDR3 coding sequence is TGTGCCAGCAGCTTGGCCGCGGTTTGCGAAGTGTTTTTT.

CDR3 in DNA: TGCGCCAGCAACGGAGACAGAGCCTACGAGCAGTACTTC. Protein sequence: CASNGDRAYEQYF. The chain uses TRBV10-2 and TRBJ2-7, with D perhaps matching TRBD1 (5 bases). V gave up 7 bases and J gave up 2 bases, with 12 bases separating them. Germline V gene lookup returns CDR1 WSHSY and CDR2 SAAADI. The CDR3 is 13 amino acids.

The chain recombines TRBV2 with TRBJ2-4; 11 nucleotides match TRBD2. The CDR3 covers 14 residues. Per the germline V gene, CDR1 is SNHLY and CDR2 is FYNNEI. V lost 5 bases and J lost 6; bases outside the gene matches: 3. The DNA of the CDR3 is TGTGCCAGCAGTCCCACTAGCGGGAGAAACATTCAGTACTTC. Residues: CASSPTSGRNIQYF. The full variable domain, rest sourced from reference TRBV2 and TRBJ2-4, is EPEVTQTPSHQVTQMGQEVILRCVPISNHLYFYWYRQILGQKVEFLVSFYNNEISEKSEIFDDQFSVERPDGSNFTLKIRSTKLEDSAMYFCASSPTSGRNIQYFGAGTRLSVL.

The chain employs TRBV7-2 and TRBJ2-1, with a tentative D call TRBD1 (5 bases). CDR3 length: 16 residues. V lost 1 base and J 0 bases, leaving 10 bases between the germline ends. Germline V CDR1 and CDR2: SGHTA, FQGNSA. CDR3 DNA: TGTGCCAGCAGCTTAGGCAGACAGCGCTCCTACAATGAGCAGTTCTTC. Its translation: CASSLGRQRSYNEQFF.

The CDR3 protein is CASSIQSTGPQETQYF. The CDR3 nucleotides are TGTGCCAGTAGTATACAGTCGACAGGACCGCAAGAGACCCAGTACTTC. V and J are TRBV19 and TRBJ2-5, with D perhaps TRBD1 (6 bases). The CDR3 has 16 residues. With 2 bases removed from V and 2 bases from J, the gap between germline ends came to 15 bases. Germline assignment: CDR1 LNHDA and CDR2 SQIVND (reference sequence).

This sequence joins TRBV11-2 and TRBJ2-7, with D perhaps matching TRBD1 (5 bases). The germline V and J ends were trimmed by 5 bases and 3 bases, with 8 bases remaining between them. The CDR3 is made up of 12 amino acids. Per germline, CDR1 SGHAT and CDR2 FQNNGV. This chain's CDR3 is CASSHDSYEQYF. The CDR3 coding sequence is TGTGCCAGCAGCCACGACAGCTACGAGCAGTACTTC. Full variable domain (remainder filled in from reference TRBV11-2 and TRBJ2-7): EAGVAQSPRYKIIEKRQSVAFWCNPISGHATLYWYQQILGQGPKLLIQFQNNGVVDDSQLPKDRFSAERLKGVDSTLKIQPAKLEDSAVYLCASSHDSYEQYFGPGTRLTVT.

This chain connects TRBV4-2 to TRBJ1-1; 9 bases agree with TRBD1. CDR1 LGHNA and CDR2 YNFKEQ come from the germline V gene. The CDR3 totals 17 residues. Losses at the gene ends were 4 bases for V and 0 bases for J; bases not matched to a gene: 9. The CDR3 spells CASSPNRGRRMNTEAFF. DNA for the CDR3: TGTGCCAGCAGCCCCAACAGGGGGCGGCGAATGAACACTGAAGCTTTCTTT.